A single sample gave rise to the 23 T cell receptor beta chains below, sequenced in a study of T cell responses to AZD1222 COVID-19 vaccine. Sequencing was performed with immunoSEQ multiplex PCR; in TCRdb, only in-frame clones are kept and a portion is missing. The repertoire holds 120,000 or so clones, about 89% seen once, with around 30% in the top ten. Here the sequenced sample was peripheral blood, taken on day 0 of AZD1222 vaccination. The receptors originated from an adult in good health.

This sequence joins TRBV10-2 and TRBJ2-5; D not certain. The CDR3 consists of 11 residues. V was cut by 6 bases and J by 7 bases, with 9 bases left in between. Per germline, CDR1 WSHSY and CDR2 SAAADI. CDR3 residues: CASRGPGTQYF. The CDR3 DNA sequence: TGCGCCAGCAGGGGTCCCGGGACCCAGTACTTC.

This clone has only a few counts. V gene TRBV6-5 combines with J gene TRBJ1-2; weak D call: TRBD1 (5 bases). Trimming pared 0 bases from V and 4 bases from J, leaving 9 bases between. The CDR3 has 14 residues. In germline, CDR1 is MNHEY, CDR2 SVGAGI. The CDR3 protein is CASSYSVGTYGYTF. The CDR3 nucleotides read TGTGCCAGCAGTTACTCGGTAGGGACCTATGGCTACACCTTC.

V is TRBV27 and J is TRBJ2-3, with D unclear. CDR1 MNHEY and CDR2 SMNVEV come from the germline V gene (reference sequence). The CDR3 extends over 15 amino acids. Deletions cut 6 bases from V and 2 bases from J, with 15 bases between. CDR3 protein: CASRGISRHTDTQYF. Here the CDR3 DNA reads TGTGCCAGCAGGGGAATCAGCCGACACACAGATACGCAGTATTTT.

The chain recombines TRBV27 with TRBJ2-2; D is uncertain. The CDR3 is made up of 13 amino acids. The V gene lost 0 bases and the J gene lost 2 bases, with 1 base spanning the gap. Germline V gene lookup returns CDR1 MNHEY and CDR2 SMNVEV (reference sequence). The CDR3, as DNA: TGTGCCAGCAGTTTATCAAACACCGGGGAGCTGTTTTTT. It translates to CASSLSNTGELFF.

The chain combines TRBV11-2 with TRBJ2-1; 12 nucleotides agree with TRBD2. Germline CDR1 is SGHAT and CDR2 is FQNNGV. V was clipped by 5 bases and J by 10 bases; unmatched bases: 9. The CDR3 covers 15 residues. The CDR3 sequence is CASSPGLAGRGEQFF. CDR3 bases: TGTGCCAGCAGCCCAGGACTAGCGGGGAGGGGGGAGCAGTTCTTC.

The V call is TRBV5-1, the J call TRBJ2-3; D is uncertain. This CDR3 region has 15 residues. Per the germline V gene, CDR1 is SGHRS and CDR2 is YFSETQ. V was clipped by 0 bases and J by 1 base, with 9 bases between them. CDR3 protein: CASSLGGEGTDTQYF. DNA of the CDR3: TGCGCCAGCAGCTTGGGAGGAGAGGGCACAGATACGCAGTATTTT.

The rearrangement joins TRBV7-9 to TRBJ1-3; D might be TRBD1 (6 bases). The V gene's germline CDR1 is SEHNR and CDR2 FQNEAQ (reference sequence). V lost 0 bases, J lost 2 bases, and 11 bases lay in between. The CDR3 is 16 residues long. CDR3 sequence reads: CASSLAGGTTGNTIYF. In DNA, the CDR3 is TGTGCCAGCAGCTTAGCTGGCGGGACAACTGGAAACACCATATATTTT.

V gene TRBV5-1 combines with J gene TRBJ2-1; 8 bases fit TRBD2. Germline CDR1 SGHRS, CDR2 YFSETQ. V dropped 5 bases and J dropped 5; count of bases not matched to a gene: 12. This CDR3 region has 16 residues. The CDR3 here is CASSSGGTNQNNEQFF. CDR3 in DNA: TGCGCCAGCAGTTCGGGAGGGACCAATCAAAACAATGAGCAGTTCTTC.

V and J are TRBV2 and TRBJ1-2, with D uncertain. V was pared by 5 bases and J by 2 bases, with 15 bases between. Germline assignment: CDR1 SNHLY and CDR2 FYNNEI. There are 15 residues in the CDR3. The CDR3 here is CASSIRAEPNYGYTF. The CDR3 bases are TGTGCCAGCAGTATTAGGGCAGAGCCAAACTATGGCTACACCTTC.

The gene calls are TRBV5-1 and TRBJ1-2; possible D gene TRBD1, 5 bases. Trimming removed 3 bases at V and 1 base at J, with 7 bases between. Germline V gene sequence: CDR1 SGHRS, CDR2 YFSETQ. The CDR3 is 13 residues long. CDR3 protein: CASSSQVNYGYTF. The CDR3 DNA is TGCGCCAGCAGCTCACAGGTTAACTATGGCTACACCTTC.

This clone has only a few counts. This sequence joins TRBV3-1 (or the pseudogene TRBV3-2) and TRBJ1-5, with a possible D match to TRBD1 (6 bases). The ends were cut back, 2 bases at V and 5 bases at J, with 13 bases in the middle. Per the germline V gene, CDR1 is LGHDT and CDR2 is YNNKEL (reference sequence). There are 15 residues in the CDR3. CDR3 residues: CASSQPTGCYQPQHF. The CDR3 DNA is TGTGCCAGCAGCCAACCTACAGGGTGTTATCAGCCCCAGCATTTT.

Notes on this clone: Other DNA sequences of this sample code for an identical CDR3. In DNA, the CDR3 is TGCGCCAGCAGCTTGGGCACAGCAACTAATGAAAAACTGTTTTTT. Its translation: CASSLGTATNEKLFF. The chain employs TRBV5-1 and TRBJ1-4; no definite D call. CDR1 SGHRS and CDR2 YFSETQ come from the germline V gene. This CDR3 region has 15 residues. V lost 0 bases and J 0 bases, leaving 6 bases between the germline ends. The full variable domain, with the rest looked up from reference TRBV5-1 and TRBJ1-4, is KAGVTQTPRYLIKTRGQQVTLSCSPISGHRSVSWYQQTPGQGLQFLFEYFSETQRNKGNFPGRFSGRQFSNSRSEMNVSTLELGDSALYLCASSLGTATNEKLFFGSGTQLSVL.

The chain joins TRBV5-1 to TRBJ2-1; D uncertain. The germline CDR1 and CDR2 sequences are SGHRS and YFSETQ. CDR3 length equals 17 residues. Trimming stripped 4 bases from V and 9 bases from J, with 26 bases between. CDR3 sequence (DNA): TGCGCCAGCAGCCTAGAACTCGGGCGCTCCCTGGGAAGTGAGCAGTTCTTC. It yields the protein CASSLELGRSLGSEQFF.

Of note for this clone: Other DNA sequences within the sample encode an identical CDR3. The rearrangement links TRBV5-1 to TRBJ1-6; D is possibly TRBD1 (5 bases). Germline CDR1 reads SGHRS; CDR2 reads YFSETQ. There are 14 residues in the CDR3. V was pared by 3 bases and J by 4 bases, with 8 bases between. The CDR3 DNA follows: TGCGCCAGCAGCTCTGGACAATATAATTCACCCCTCCACTTT. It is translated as CASSSGQYNSPLHF.

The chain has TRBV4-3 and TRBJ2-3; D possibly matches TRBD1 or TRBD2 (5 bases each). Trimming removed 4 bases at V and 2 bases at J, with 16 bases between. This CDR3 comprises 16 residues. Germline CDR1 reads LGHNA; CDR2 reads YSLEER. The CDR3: CASSRVLGRATDTQYF. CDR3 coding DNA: TGCGCCAGCAGCCGAGTCCTGGGGCGGGCCACAGATACGCAGTATTTT.

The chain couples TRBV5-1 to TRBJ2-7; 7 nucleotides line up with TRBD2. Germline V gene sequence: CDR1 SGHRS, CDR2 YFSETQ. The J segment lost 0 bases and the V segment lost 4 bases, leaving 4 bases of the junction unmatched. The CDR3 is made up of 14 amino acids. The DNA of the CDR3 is TGCGCCAGCAGCCCCGGGGACTACTCCTACGAGCAGTACTTC. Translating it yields CASSPGDYSYEQYF.

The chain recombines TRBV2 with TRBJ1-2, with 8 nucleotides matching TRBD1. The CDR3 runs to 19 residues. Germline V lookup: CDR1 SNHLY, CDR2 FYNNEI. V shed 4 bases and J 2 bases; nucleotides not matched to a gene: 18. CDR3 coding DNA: TGTGCCAGCAGTGCCCCCACTGGACAGGGCCTCAACTACAACTATGGCTACACCTTC. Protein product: CASSAPTGQGLNYNYGYTF.

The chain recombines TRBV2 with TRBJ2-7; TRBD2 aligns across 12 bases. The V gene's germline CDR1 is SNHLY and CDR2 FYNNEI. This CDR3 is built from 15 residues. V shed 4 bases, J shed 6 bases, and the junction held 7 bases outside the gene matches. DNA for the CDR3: TGTGCCAGCAGTGTCCTGACTAGCGGGGGAGGCGAGCAGTACTTC. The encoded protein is CASSVLTSGGGEQYF.

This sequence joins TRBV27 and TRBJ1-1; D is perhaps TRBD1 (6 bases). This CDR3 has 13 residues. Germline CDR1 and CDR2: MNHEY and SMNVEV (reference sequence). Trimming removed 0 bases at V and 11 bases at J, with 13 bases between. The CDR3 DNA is TGTGCCAGCAGTTTATCGGGACACCCTCGGGCTTTCTTT. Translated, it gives CASSLSGHPRAFF.

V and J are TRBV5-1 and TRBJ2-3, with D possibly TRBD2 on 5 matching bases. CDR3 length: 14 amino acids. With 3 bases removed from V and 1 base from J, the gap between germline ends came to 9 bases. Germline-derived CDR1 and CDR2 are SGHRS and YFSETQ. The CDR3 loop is CASSWTGGTDTQYF. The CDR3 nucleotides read TGCGCCAGCAGCTGGACCGGGGGCACAGATACGCAGTATTTT.

The CDR3 DNA reads as TGTGCCACCAGTGATCTCCCGGGACAGGGGCCGAACACCGGGGAGCTGTTTTTT. Translating gives CATSDLPGQGPNTGELFF. V gene TRBV24-1 combines with J gene TRBJ2-2, with 10 positions matching TRBD1. Germline trimming cut 3 bases from V and 0 bases from J; bases unmatched to any gene: 6. Germline V CDR1 and CDR2: KGHDR, SFDVKD. The CDR3 loop spans 18 amino acids.

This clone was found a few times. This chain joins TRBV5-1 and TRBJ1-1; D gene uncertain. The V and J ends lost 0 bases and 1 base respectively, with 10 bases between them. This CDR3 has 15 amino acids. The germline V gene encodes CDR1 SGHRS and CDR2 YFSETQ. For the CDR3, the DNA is TGCGCCAGCAGCTTGGCTAGCTATTCGAACACTGAAGCTTTCTTT. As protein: CASSLASYSNTEAFF.

Written as DNA, the CDR3 is TGCGCCAGCAGCTTGGGTGGGGCCCCCACAGATACGCAGTATTTT. This encodes CASSLGGAPTDTQYF. The chain recombines TRBV5-1 with TRBJ2-3; D might be TRBD1 (5 bases). This CDR3 is built from 15 residues. Germline CDR1 and CDR2: SGHRS and YFSETQ. The V end was cut by 0 bases, the J end by 2 bases, with 10 bases between.